This T cell receptor beta chain was sequenced for a study of cytomegalovirus exposure and HLA in healthy donors. Study-wide results and caveats: Solely CMV serostatus was available to characterize immune exposure. HLA alleles showed associations with approximately 15,000 TCR beta sequences in a later analysis, at a 0.05 false discovery rate.

Per germline, CDR1 MNHNS and CDR2 SASEGT. Trimming took 4 bases from V and 6 from J; bases not matched to a gene: 10. The CDR3 extends over 15 amino acids. This clone was detected a few times. Its specificity is unknown. A multiplex PCR was run with 60 Vbeta primers and 13 Jbeta primers. Clones were read by immunoSEQ multiplex PCR, and TCRdb kept only the in-frame ones, dropping some. The table has under 150,000 clones, more than 70% seen once. The receptor was isolated from a young woman in good health and CMV-seropositive. This chain uses TRBV6-1 with TRBJ2-3; 7 nucleotides agree with TRBD2. The sequenced sample consisted of PBMCs. The CDR3 sequence is CASSVSAGVRDTQYF. As DNA, the CDR3 is TGTGCCAGCAGTGTGTCGGCGGGAGTAAGGGATACGCAGTATTTT.